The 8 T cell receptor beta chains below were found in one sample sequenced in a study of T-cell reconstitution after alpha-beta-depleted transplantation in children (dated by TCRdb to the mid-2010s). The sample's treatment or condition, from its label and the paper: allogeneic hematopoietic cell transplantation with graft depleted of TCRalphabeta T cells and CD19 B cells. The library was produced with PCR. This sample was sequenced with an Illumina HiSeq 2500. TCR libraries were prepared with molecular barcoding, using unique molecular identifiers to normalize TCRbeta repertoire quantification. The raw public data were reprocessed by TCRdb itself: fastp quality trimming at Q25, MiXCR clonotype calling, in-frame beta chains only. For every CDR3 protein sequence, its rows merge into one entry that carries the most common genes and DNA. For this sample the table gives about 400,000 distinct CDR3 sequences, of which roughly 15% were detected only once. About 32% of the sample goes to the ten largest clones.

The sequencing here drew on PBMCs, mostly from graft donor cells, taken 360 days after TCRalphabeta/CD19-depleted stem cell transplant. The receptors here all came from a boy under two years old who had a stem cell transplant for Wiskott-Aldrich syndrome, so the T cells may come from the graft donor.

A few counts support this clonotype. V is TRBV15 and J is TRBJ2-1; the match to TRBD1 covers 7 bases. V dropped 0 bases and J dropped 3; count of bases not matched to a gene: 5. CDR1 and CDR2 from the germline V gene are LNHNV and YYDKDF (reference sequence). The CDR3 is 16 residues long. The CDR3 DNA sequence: TGTGCCACCAGCAGAGATTTGGGACAGCTCTACAATGAGCAGTTCTTC. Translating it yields CATSRDLGQLYNEQFF.

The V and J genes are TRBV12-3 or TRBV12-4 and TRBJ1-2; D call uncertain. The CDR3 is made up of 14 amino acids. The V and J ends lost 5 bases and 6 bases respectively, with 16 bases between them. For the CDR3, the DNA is TGTGCCAGCAGTATCGTTGTTTCACCTGATGGCTACACCTTC. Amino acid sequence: CASSIVVSPDGYTF.

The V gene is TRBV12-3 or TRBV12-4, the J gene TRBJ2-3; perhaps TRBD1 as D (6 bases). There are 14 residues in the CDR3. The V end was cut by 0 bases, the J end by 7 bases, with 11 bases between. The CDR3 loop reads CASSLAVTGNTQYF. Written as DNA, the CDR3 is TGTGCCAGCAGTTTAGCAGTCACAGGGAATACGCAGTATTTT.

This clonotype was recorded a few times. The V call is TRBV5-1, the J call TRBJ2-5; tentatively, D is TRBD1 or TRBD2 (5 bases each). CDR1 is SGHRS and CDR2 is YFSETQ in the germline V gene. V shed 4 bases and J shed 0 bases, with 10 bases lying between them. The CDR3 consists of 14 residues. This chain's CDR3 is CASSGGLYQETQYF. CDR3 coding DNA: TGCGCCAGCAGCGGGGGTCTGTACCAAGAGACCCAGTACTTC.

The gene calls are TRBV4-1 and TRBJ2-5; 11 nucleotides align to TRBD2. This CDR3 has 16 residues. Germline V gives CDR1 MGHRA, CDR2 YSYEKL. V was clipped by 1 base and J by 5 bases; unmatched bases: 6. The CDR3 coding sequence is TGCGCCAGCAGCCAAGCTCCGACTAGCGGGGACGAGACCCAGTACTTC. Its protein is CASSQAPTSGDETQYF.

The CDR3 reads CASSPSRTSGSYNEQFF. The CDR3 nucleotides are TGTGCCAGCTCACCTTCGAGAACTAGCGGCTCCTACAATGAGCAGTTCTTC. The genes are TRBV18 and TRBJ2-1; TRBD2 agrees at 8 bases. Unmatched junction bases numbered 7, after V lost 3 bases and J lost 0 bases. Looked up from germline, CDR1 is KGHSH and CDR2 is LQKENI. The CDR3 spans 17 residues.

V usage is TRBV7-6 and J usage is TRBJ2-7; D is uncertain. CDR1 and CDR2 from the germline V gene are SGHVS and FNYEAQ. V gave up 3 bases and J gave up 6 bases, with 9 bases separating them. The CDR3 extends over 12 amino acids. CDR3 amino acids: CASSFNTGEQYF. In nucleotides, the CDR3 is TGTGCCAGCAGCTTTAATACGGGCGAGCAGTACTTC.

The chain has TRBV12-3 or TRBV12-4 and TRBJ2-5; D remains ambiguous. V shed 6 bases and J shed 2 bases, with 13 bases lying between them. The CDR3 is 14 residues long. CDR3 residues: CASSPRTDQETQYF. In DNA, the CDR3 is TGTGCCAGCAGCCCAAGAACCGATCAAGAGACCCAGTACTTC.